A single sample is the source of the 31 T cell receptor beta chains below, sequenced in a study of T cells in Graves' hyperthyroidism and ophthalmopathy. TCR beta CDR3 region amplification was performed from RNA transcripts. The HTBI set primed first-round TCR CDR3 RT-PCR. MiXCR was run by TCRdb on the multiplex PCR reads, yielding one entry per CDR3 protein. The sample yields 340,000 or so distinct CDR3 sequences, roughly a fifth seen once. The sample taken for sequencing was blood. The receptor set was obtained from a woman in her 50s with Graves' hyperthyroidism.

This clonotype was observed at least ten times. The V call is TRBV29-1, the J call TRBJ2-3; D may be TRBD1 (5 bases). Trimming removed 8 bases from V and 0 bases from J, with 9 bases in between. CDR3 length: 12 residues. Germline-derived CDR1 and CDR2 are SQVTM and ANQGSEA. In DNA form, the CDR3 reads TGCAGCTCGCGACAGAGCACAGATACGCAGTATTTT. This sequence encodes CSSRQSTDTQYF.

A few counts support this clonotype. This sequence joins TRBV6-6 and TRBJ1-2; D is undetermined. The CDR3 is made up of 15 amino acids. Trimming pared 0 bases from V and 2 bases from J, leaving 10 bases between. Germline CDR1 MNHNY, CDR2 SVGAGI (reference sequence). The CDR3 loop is CASSYSSGANYGYTF. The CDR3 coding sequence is TGTGCCAGCAGTTACTCGTCAGGAGCAAACTATGGCTACACCTTC.

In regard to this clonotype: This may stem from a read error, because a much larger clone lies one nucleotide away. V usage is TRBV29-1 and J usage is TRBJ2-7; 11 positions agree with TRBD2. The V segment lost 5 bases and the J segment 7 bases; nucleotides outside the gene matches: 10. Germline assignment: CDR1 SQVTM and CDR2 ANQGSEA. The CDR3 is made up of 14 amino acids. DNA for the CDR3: TGCAGCGTTTCGGTAGCGGGAGGGCAGGGGGAGCAGTACTTC. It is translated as CSVSVAGGQGEQYF.

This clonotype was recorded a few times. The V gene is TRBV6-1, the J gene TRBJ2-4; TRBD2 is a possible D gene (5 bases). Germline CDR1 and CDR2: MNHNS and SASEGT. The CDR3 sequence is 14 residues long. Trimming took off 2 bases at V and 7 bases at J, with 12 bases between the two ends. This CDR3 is CASSERSSGNIQYF. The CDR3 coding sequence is TGTGCCAGCAGTGAACGCTCCTCGGGGAACATTCAGTACTTC.

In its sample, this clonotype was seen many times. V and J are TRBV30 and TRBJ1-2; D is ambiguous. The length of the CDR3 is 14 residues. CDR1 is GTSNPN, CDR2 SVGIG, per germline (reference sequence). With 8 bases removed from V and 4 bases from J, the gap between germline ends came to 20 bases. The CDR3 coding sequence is TGTGCCCGTACCCGCCGAGGTCAGGCCTATGGCTACACCTTC. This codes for CARTRRGQAYGYTF.

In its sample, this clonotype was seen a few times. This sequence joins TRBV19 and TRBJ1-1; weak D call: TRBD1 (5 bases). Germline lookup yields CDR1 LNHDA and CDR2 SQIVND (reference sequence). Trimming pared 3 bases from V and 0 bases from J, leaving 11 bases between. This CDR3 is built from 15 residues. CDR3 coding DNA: TGTGCCAGTAGTATTCCGGGACGTATGAACACTGAAGCTTTCTTT. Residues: CASSIPGRMNTEAFF.

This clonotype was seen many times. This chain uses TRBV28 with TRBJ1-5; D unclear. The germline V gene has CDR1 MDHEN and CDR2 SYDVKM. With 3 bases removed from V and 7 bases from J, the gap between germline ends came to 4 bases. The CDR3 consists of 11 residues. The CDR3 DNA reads TGTGCCAGCAGTTTGGGACAGCCCCAGCATTTT. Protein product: CASSLGQPQHF.

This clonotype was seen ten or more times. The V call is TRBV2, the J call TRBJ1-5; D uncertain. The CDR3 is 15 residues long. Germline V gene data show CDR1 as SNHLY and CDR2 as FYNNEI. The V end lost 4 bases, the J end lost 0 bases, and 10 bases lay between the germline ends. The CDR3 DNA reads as TGTGCCAGCAGTGTTGGTAGATATAGCAATCAGCCCCAGCATTTT. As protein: CASSVGRYSNQPQHF. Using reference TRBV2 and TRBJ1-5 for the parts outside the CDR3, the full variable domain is EPEVTQTPSHQVTQMGQEVILRCVPISNHLYFYWYRQILGQKVEFLVSFYNNEISEKSEIFDDQFSVERPDGSNFTLKIRSTKLEDSAMYFCASSVGRYSNQPQHFGDGTRLSIL.

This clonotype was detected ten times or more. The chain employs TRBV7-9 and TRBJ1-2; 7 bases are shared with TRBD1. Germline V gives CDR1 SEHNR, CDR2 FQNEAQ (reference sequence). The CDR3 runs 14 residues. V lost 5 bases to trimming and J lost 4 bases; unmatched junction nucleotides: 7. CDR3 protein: CASSRQGFGYGYTF. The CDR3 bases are TGTGCCAGCAGCCGACAGGGATTTGGCTATGGCTACACCTTC. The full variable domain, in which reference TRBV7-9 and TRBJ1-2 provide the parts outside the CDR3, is DTGVSQNPRHKITKRGQNVTFRCDPISEHNRLYWYRQTLGQGPEFLTYFQNEAQLEKSRLLSDRFSAERPKGSFSTLEIQRTEQGDSAMYLCASSRQGFGYGYTFGSGTRLTVV.

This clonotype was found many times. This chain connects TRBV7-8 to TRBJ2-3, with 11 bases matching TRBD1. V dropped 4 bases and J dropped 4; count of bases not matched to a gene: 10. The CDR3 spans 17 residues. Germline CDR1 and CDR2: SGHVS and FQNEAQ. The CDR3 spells CASSSHTGTGGSDTQYF. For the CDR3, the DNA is TGTGCCAGCAGCTCCCACACCGGGACAGGGGGGTCAGATACGCAGTATTTT.

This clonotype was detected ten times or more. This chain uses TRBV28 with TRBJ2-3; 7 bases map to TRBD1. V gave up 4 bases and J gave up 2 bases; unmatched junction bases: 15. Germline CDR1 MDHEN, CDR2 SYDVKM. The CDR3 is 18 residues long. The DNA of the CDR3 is TGTGCCAGCAGTTCAAGAAGACAGGGTTTCAGACCCACAGATACGCAGTATTTT. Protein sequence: CASSSRRQGFRPTDTQYF.

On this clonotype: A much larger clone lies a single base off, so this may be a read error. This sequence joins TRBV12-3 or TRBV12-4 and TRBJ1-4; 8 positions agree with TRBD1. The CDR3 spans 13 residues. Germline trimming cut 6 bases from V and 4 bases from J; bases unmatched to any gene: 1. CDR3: CASSGQGNEKLFF. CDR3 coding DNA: TGTGCCAGCAGCGGACAGGGTAATGAAAAACTGTTTTTT.

The CDR3 loop is CASSRKPTGWTTEAFF. The CDR3 nucleotides read TGTGCCAGCAGTCGGAAGCCGACAGGGTGGACCACTGAAGCTTTCTTT. The chain uses TRBV27 and TRBJ1-1; 7 positions match TRBD1. V gave up 5 bases and J gave up 4 bases; unmatched junction bases: 13. Germline V gene sequence: CDR1 MNHEY, CDR2 SMNVEV (reference sequence). The CDR3 is 16 amino acids.

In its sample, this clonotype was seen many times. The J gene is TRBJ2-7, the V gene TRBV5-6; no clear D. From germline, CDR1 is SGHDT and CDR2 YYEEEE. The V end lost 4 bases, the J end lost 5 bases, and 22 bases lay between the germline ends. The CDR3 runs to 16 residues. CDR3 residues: CASSALTSTSRDEQYF. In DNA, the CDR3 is TGTGCCAGCAGCGCCCTTACTTCGACAAGCCGTGACGAGCAGTACTTC.

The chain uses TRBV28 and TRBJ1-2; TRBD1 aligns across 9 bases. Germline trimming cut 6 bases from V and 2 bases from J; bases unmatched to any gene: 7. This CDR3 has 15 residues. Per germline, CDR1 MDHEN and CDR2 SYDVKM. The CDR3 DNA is TGTGCCAGCAGACCTGCCGGGACAGGGAACTATGGCTACACCTTC. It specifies CASRPAGTGNYGYTF.

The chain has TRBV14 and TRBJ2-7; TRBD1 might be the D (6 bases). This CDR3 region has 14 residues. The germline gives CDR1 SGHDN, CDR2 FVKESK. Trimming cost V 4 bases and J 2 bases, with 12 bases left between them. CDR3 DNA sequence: TGTGCCAGCAGCCTGCGACAGGATACCTACGAGCAGTACTTC. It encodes CASSLRQDTYEQYF.

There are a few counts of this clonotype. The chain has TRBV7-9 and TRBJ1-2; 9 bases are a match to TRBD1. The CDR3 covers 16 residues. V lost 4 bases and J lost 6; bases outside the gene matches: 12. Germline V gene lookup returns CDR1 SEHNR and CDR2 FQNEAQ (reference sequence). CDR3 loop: CASSSLRQGGQDGYTF. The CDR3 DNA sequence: TGTGCCAGCAGCTCACTACGACAGGGGGGTCAGGATGGCTACACCTTC.

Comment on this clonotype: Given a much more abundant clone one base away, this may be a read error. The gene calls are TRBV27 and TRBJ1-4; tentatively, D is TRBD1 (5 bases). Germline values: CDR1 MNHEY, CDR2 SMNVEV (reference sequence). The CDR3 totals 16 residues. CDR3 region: CAGSPQPGTRVGKLFF. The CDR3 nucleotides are TGTGCCGGCAGTCCACAACCCGGGACCCGGGTTGGAAAACTGTTTTTT.

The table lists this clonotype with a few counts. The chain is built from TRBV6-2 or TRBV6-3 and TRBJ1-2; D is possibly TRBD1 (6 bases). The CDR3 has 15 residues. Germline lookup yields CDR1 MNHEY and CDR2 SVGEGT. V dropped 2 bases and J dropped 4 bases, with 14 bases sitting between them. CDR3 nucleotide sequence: TGTGCCAGCAGTTACGGACGGACAGCGATCTATGGCTACACCTTC. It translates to CASSYGRTAIYGYTF.

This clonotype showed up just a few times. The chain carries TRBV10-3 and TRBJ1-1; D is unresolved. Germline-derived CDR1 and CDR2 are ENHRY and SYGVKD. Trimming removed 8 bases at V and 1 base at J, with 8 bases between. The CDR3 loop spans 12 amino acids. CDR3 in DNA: TGTGCCATCTCGCGCGGGAACACTGAAGCTTTCTTT. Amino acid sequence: CAISRGNTEAFF.

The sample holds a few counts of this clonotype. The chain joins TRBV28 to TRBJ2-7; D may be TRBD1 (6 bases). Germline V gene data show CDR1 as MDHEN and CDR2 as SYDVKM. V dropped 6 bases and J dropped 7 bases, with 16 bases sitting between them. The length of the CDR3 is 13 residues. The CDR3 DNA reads TGTGCCAGCAGCCGGGACACTTCGGGGGAGCAGTACTTC. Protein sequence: CASSRDTSGEQYF.

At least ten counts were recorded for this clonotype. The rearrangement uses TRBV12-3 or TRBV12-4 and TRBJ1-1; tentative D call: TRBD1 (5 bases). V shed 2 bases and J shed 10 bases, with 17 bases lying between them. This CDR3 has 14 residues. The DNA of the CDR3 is TGTGCCAGCAGTTTAATCGACAGTCTCGGCGGAGCTTTCTTT. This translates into CASSLIDSLGGAFF.

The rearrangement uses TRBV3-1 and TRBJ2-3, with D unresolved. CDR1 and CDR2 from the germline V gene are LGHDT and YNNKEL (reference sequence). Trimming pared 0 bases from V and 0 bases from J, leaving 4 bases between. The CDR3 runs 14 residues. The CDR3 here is CASSQEASTDTQYF. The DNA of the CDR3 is TGTGCCAGCAGCCAAGAGGCTAGCACAGATACGCAGTATTTT.

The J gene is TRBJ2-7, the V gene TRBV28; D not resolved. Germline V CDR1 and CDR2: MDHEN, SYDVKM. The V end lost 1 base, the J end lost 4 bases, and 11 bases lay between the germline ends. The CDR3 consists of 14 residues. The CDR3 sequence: CASSLLGFTYEQYF. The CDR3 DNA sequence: TGTGCCAGCAGTTTATTAGGGTTTACTTACGAGCAGTACTTC.

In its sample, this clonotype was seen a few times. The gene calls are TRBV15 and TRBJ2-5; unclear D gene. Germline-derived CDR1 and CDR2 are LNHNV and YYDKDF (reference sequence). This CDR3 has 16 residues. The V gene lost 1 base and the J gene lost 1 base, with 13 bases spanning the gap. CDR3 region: CATSRALGGFQETQYF. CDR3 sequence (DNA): TGTGCCACCAGCAGAGCCCTAGGCGGATTCCAAGAGACCCAGTACTTC.

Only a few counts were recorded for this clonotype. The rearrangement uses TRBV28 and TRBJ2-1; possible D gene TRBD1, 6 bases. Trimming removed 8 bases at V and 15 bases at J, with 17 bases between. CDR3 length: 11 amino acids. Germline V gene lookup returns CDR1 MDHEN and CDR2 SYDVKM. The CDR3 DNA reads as TGTGCCAGCTACACAGGGTTTGAAGCGTTCTTC. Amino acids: CASYTGFEAFF.

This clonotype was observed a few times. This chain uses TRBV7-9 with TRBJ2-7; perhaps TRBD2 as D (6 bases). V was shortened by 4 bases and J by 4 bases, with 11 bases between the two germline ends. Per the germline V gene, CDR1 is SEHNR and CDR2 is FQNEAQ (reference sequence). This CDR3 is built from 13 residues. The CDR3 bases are TGTGCCAGCAGCTCGACTAGTACTTACGAGCAGTACTTC. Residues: CASSSTSTYEQYF. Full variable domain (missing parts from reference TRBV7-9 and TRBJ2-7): DTGVSQNPRHKITKRGQNVTFRCDPISEHNRLYWYRQTLGQGPEFLTYFQNEAQLEKSRLLSDRFSAERPKGSFSTLEIQRTEQGDSAMYLCASSSTSTYEQYFGPGTRLTVT.

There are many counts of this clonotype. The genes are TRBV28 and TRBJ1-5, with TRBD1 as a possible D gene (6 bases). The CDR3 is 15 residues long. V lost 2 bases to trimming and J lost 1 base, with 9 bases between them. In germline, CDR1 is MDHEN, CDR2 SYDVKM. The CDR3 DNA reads TGTGCCAGCAGTTTAAGGGGGGCGAGCAATCAGCCCCAGCATTTT. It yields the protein CASSLRGASNQPQHF.

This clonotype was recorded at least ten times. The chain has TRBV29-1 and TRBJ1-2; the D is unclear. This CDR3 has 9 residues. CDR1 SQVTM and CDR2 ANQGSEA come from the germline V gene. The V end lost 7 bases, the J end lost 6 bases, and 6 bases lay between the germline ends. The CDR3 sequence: CSEGDGYTF. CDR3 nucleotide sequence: TGCAGCGAGGGAGATGGCTACACCTTC.

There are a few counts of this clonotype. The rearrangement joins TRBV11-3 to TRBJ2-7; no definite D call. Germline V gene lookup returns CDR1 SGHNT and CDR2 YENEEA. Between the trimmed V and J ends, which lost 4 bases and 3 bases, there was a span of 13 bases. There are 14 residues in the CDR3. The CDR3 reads CASSYVGWSYEQYF. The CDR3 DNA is TGTGCCAGCAGCTACGTAGGATGGAGCTACGAGCAGTACTTC.

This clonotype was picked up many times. In DNA form, the CDR3 reads TGTGCCAGCAGTTACTCGACACGGGCCTACTCCTACGAGCAGTACTTC. It specifies CASSYSTRAYSYEQYF. This chain links TRBV6-5 with TRBJ2-7; D gene unclear. Germline CDR1 MNHEY, CDR2 SVGAGI. The CDR3 totals 16 residues. Trimming cost V 0 bases and J 0 bases, with 12 bases left between them.